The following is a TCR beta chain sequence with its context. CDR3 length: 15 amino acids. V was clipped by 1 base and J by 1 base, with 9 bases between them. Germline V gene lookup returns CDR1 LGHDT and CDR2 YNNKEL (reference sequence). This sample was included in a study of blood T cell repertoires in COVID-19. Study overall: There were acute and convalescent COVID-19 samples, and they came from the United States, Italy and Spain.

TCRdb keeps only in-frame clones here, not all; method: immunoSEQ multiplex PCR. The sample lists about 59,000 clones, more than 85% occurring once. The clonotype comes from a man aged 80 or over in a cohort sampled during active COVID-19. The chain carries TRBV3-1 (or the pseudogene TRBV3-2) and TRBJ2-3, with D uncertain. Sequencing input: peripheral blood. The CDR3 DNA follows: TGTGCCAGCAGCCAAGTGGGCCTCGGCACAGATACGCAGTATTTT. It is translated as CASSQVGLGTDTQYF.